One sample yielded the 26 T cell receptor beta chains listed below, sequenced in a study of cytomegalovirus exposure and HLA in healthy donors. Amplification used 60 Vbeta primers and 13 Jbeta primers. Some clones are missing from TCRdb's copy, which holds only in-frame ones; the method was immunoSEQ multiplex PCR. The sample lists roughly 160,000 clones, about 72% occurring once. The sequencing input was PBMCs. The receptors come from a man over 45 in good health and CMV-seropositive.

V gene TRBV5-1 combines with J gene TRBJ1-6; tentative D call: TRBD1 (6 bases). Germline V gene lookup returns CDR1 SGHRS and CDR2 YFSETQ. V lost 1 base and J lost 1, with 12 bases in between. The CDR3 length is 17 residues. The CDR3 loop is CASSLSGRGSYNSPLHF. The CDR3 nucleotides are TGCGCCAGCAGCTTGTCCGGAAGGGGGTCCTATAATTCACCCCTCCACTTT.

The chain is built from TRBV5-1 and TRBJ2-2; 8 nucleotides match TRBD1. The CDR3 extends over 15 amino acids. The germline V gene has CDR1 SGHRS and CDR2 YFSETQ. The CDR3 loop is CDLCTGGINTGELFF. The CDR3, as DNA: TGCGATCTCTGTACAGGGGGTATTAACACCGGGGAGCTGTTTTTT.

The rearrangement joins TRBV7-2 to TRBJ2-1; 13 bases align to TRBD2. The J segment lost 4 bases and the V segment lost 5 bases, leaving 8 bases of the junction unmatched. This CDR3 is built from 17 residues. Germline CDR1 SGHTA, CDR2 FQGNSA. The CDR3 loop is CASSPGLAGVRYNEQFF. The CDR3 DNA reads as TGTGCCAGCAGCCCCGGACTAGCGGGGGTAAGGTACAATGAGCAGTTCTTC.

V usage is TRBV19 and J usage is TRBJ2-3; TRBD1 agrees at 7 bases. There are 15 residues in the CDR3. CDR1 and CDR2 from the germline V gene are LNHDA and SQIVND (reference sequence). The ends lost 6 bases at V and 2 bases at J; junction bases unmatched: 8. CDR3 protein: CASRATGLNTDTQYF. The CDR3 DNA sequence: TGTGCCAGTAGGGCGACAGGGTTGAACACAGATACGCAGTATTTT.

The gene calls are TRBV7-2 and TRBJ2-3, with no clear D. The germline V gene encodes CDR1 SGHTA and CDR2 FQGNSA. The CDR3 has 15 amino acids. Trimming removed 1 base from V and 2 bases from J, with 10 bases in between. CDR3 DNA sequence: TGTGCCAGCAGCTTAGGAACACCACACACAGATACGCAGTATTTT. Protein product: CASSLGTPHTDTQYF.

The CDR3 nucleotides are TGTGCCAGCAGTAACAGGGCCCCGAGGACCCAGTACTTC. It translates to CASSNRAPRTQYF. The V and J genes are TRBV28 and TRBJ2-5; the D gene is possibly TRBD1 (6 bases). Germline CDR1 MDHEN, CDR2 SYDVKM. CDR3 length: 13 amino acids. V gave up 5 bases and J gave up 7 bases, with 14 bases separating them.

This clone has only a few counts. The chain links TRBV5-1 to TRBJ1-3, with D unclear. The V end was cut by 0 bases, the J end by 2 bases, with 6 bases between. Germline loops: CDR1 SGHRS, CDR2 YFSETQ. This CDR3 is 14 amino acids long. The CDR3 loop reads CASSLDITGNTIYF. CDR3 bases: TGCGCCAGCAGCTTGGATATTACTGGAAACACCATATATTTT. Looking up the rest from reference TRBV5-1 and TRBJ1-3 gives the full variable domain: KAGVTQTPRYLIKTRGQQVTLSCSPISGHRSVSWYQQTPGQGLQFLFEYFSETQRNKGNFPGRFSGRQFSNSRSEMNVSTLELGDSALYLCASSLDITGNTIYFGEGSWLTVV.

CDR3: CASSSPAGTGFNTQYF. DNA for the CDR3: TGTGCCAGCAGCTCCCCCGCCGGGACAGGGTTTAATACGCAGTATTTT. The V gene is TRBV7-2, the J gene TRBJ2-3, with 9 bases that match TRBD1. Per the germline V gene, CDR1 is SGHTA and CDR2 is FQGNSA. V lost 4 bases and J lost 7; bases outside the gene matches: 12. CDR3 size: 16 residues. Complete variable domain (other parts from reference TRBV7-2 and TRBJ2-3): GAGVSQSPSNKVTEKGKDVELRCDPISGHTALYWYRQSLGQGLEFLIYFQGNSAPDKSGLPSDRFSAERTGGSVSTLTIQRTQQEDSAVYLCASSSPAGTGFNTQYFGPGTRLTVL.

The chain recombines TRBV6-5 with TRBJ2-7; the D is unclear. The V end was cut by 8 bases, the J end by 3 bases, with 5 bases between. The CDR3 is made up of 10 amino acids. From germline, CDR1 is MNHEY and CDR2 SVGAGI. CDR3 DNA: TGTGCCAGCGGAGACTACGAGCAGTACTTC. This gives the protein CASGDYEQYF.

V gene TRBV10-2 combines with J gene TRBJ1-5; 8 nucleotides agree with TRBD1. This CDR3 comprises 16 residues. In germline, CDR1 is WSHSY, CDR2 SAAADI. With 5 bases clipped from V and 1 base from J, the junction kept 7 bases outside the gene matches. CDR3 in amino acids: CASSPRTGRSNQPQHF. The CDR3, as DNA: TGCGCCAGCAGTCCGCGGACAGGGAGGAGCAATCAGCCCCAGCATTTT.

Regarding this clone: This sample includes further DNA sequences coding for the same CDR3. The V call is TRBV5-1, the J call TRBJ1-2, with D possibly TRBD1 on 5 matching bases. Germline CDR1 SGHRS, CDR2 YFSETQ. The V end lost 2 bases, the J end lost 8 bases, and 19 bases lay between the germline ends. This CDR3 region has 15 residues. The CDR3 nucleotides read TGCGCCAGCAGCTTCCTTTTGACGGGGGGTAACGGCTACACCTTC. Amino acid sequence: CASSFLLTGGNGYTF.

The chain couples TRBV19 to TRBJ2-2, with TRBD1 identical over 10 bases. This CDR3 comprises 18 residues. Germline V lookup: CDR1 LNHDA, CDR2 SQIVND (reference sequence). V shed 1 base and J 7 bases; nucleotides not matched to a gene: 12. The CDR3 region has the DNA TGTGCCAGTAGTATAGGCAACCTCCGGGACAGGGGTTACGGGGAGCTGTTTTTT. Encoded protein: CASSIGNLRDRGYGELFF.

The chain recombines TRBV4-3 with TRBJ1-5; no firm D call. Trimming left V 0 bases short and J 3 bases short, with 9 bases between. CDR1 and CDR2 (germline): LGHNA, YSLEER. CDR3 length: 15 residues. CDR3 in amino acids: CASSQEAGYNQPQHF. The CDR3 region has the DNA TGCGCCAGCAGCCAAGAAGCCGGGTACAATCAGCCCCAGCATTTT.

V usage is TRBV7-9 and J usage is TRBJ1-6; TRBD1 might be the D (5 bases). The V end was cut by 1 base, the J end by 8 bases, with 12 bases between. There are 15 residues in the CDR3. Germline V lookup: CDR1 SEHNR, CDR2 FQNEAQ (reference sequence). This CDR3 is CASSLVMGRDSPLHF. Written as DNA, the CDR3 is TGTGCCAGCAGCTTAGTCATGGGCAGGGATTCACCCCTCCACTTT. The full variable domain, completed using reference TRBV7-9 and TRBJ1-6, is DTGVSQNPRHKITKRGQNVTFRCDPISEHNRLYWYRQTLGQGPEFLTYFQNEAQLEKSRLLSDRFSAERPKGSFSTLEIQRTEQGDSAMYLCASSLVMGRDSPLHFGNGTRLTVT.

The chain joins TRBV7-2 to TRBJ1-2; D not resolved. Looked up from germline, CDR1 is SGHTA and CDR2 is FQGNSA. The CDR3 contains 14 residues. The V and J ends lost 4 bases and 4 bases respectively, with 13 bases between them. CDR3: CASSSTGILYGYTF. The DNA of the CDR3 is TGTGCCAGCAGCTCCACCGGGATCCTCTATGGCTACACCTTC.

The chain employs TRBV6-1 and TRBJ1-1; D gene unclear. The germline V gene has CDR1 MNHNS and CDR2 SASEGT. V was pared by 6 bases and J by 1 base, with 9 bases between. The CDR3 is made up of 13 amino acids. The CDR3 is CASRITGNTEAFF. The CDR3 nucleotides are TGTGCCAGCAGGATAACCGGGAACACTGAAGCTTTCTTT.

The CDR3 reads CSVDHGGTGKETQYF. DNA of the CDR3: TGCAGCGTTGATCACGGGGGGACAGGGAAAGAGACCCAGTACTTC. This chain uses TRBV29-1 with TRBJ2-5; 9 nucleotides align to TRBD1. Per the germline V gene, CDR1 is SQVTM and CDR2 is ANQGSEA. The CDR3 contains 15 residues. The trim removed 3 bases at V and 3 bases at J, leaving 8 bases unmatched. Full variable domain (missing parts from reference TRBV29-1 and TRBJ2-5): SAVISQKPSRDICQRGTSLTIQCQVDSQVTMMFWYRQQPGQSLTLIATANQGSEATYESGFVIDKFPISRPNLTFSTLTVSNMSPEDSSIYLCSVDHGGTGKETQYFGPGTRLLVL.

The rearrangement joins TRBV9 to TRBJ1-1, with TRBD1 matching over 8 bases. CDR3 length: 14 residues. Germline assignment: CDR1 SGDLS and CDR2 YYNGEE. J gave up 3 bases and V 0 bases, and 1 base lay outside the gene matches. DNA of the CDR3: TGTGCCAGCAGCGTAGTGACAGGGGACACTGAAGCTTTCTTT. This encodes CASSVVTGDTEAFF.

The chain joins TRBV5-1 to TRBJ2-7; 8 bases map to TRBD2. In germline, CDR1 is SGHRS, CDR2 YFSETQ. CDR3 length equals 15 residues. Losses at the gene ends were 0 bases for V and 3 bases for J; bases not matched to a gene: 5. The CDR3 region has the DNA TGCGCCAGCAGCTTGGATACTAGCGGAAACTACGAGCAGTACTTC. Amino acids: CASSLDTSGNYEQYF.

The rearrangement uses TRBV5-1 and TRBJ2-7; TRBD1 is a possible D gene (6 bases). Germline-derived CDR1 and CDR2 are SGHRS and YFSETQ. Trimming stripped 0 bases from V and 0 bases from J, with 7 bases between. CDR3 size: 14 residues. The CDR3 sequence is CASSLGTVSYEQYF. Here the CDR3 DNA reads TGCGCCAGCAGCTTGGGGACAGTCTCCTACGAGCAGTACTTC. The complete variable domain, with remaining parts taken from reference TRBV5-1 and TRBJ2-7, reads KAGVTQTPRYLIKTRGQQVTLSCSPISGHRSVSWYQQTPGQGLQFLFEYFSETQRNKGNFPGRFSGRQFSNSRSEMNVSTLELGDSALYLCASSLGTVSYEQYFGPGTRLTVT.

The chain has TRBV6-6 and TRBJ2-5; D might be TRBD1 (6 bases). The J call could be wrong; TRBJ2-7 is a better fit for the DNA end. The CDR3 has 13 amino acids. Germline assignment: CDR1 MNHNY and CDR2 SVGAGI (reference sequence). CDR3 sequence reads: CASSSRDTYEQYF. The CDR3 DNA sequence: TGTGCCAGCAGTTCGAGGGACACCTACGAGCAGTACTTC.

This clone came up a few times. This sequence joins TRBV5-4 and TRBJ1-1; 8 bases line up with TRBD1. CDR3 length: 14 residues. Per germline, CDR1 SGHNT and CDR2 YYREEE (reference sequence). V gave up 3 bases and J gave up 5 bases; unmatched junction bases: 6. The CDR3, as DNA: TGTGCCAGCAGCTCGTGGACAGGGCCTACTGAAGCTTTCTTT. Its protein product is CASSSWTGPTEAFF.

The CDR3 DNA is TGTGCCAGCAGTTACTCGACAGGGCCAACTGAAGCTTTCTTT. Residues: CASSYSTGPTEAFF. This chain uses TRBV6-5 with TRBJ1-1, with 7 bases that match TRBD1. Trimming removed 0 bases from V and 5 bases from J; junction bases left unmatched: 3. CDR3 length: 14 amino acids. The V gene's germline CDR1 is MNHEY and CDR2 SVGAGI.

The genes are TRBV2 and TRBJ1-1; D is undetermined. CDR1 is SNHLY and CDR2 is FYNNEI in the germline V gene. This CDR3 is built from 11 residues. The V end lost 10 bases, the J end lost 4 bases, and 10 bases lay between the germline ends. The CDR3 sequence is CANEGGTEAFF. As DNA, the CDR3 is TGTGCCAACGAGGGCGGCACTGAAGCTTTCTTT.

This chain connects TRBV7-3 to TRBJ1-1; 7 positions agree with TRBD1. The V and J ends lost 5 bases and 4 bases, in that order; junction bases with no gene match: 10. Germline CDR1 SGHTA, CDR2 FQGTGA. The CDR3 covers 15 residues. In nucleotides, the CDR3 is TGTGCCAGCAGCCCGGTGTTACAGGGGCGCACTGAAGCTTTCTTT. The encoded protein is CASSPVLQGRTEAFF.

V is TRBV10-3 and J is TRBJ1-6, with D perhaps matching TRBD1 (5 bases). Germline CDR1 ENHRY, CDR2 SYGVKD. This CDR3 is 13 amino acids long. The V end was cut by 7 bases, the J end by 4 bases, with 8 bases between. The CDR3 nucleotides are TGTGCCATCACACAGGCTTATAATTCACCCCTCCACTTT. Its protein is CAITQAYNSPLHF.